This T cell receptor (beta chain) originates from a study of T cell repertoires in cytomegalovirus infection. Study overall: Evidence of both CMV infection and a matching HLA type came from public TCR beta signatures. General study results and limits: Predominance within the ex vivo response was attributable to HLA-C-restricted CMV-specific TCR beta clonotypes. Using cumulative public TCR beta family frequency, the authors identified those who carried CMV together with the relevant HLA.

TCRdb redid the calling of the reads with MiXCR, one entry per CDR3 protein. In the table there are approximately 250,000 distinct CDR3 sequences, approximately 9.2% of which are singletons. V trimming: 4 bases; J trimming: 8 bases; junction bases outside the gene matches: 12. The CDR3 consists of 15 residues. Germline CDR1 and CDR2: DFQATT and SNEGSKA (reference sequence). This clonotype has a count of ten or more. The antigen is not known. V usage is TRBV20-1 and J usage is TRBJ2-1, with TRBD1 identical over 9 bases. The specimen was PBMCs. The receptor was derived from a human donor in good health (CMV status not recorded). Some clones in this sample may be carry-over from other donors' samples. The CDR3 spells CSAIYPQGAGDEQFF. CDR3 nucleotide sequence: TGCAGTGCTATTTACCCACAGGGGGCGGGGGATGAGCAGTTCTTC.